This T cell receptor (beta chain) was identified during a study of T cells in Graves' hyperthyroidism and ophthalmopathy. It was RNA transcripts that yielded the amplified TCR beta CDR3 regions. Using the HTBI primer set, a first-round RT-PCR was run on the TCR CDR3. In TCRdb, the multiplex PCR reads were re-called with MiXCR into one record per CDR3 protein. The repertoire holds a few hundred thousand distinct CDR3 sequences, with 18% as singletons. At least ten counts were recorded for this clonotype. Sequenced sample: blood. This clonotype was sampled from a man between 18 and 35 years old with Graves' ophthalmopathy.

CDR3 in amino acids: CASGTAGQRNYGYTF. DNA of the CDR3: TGTGCCAGCGGTACGGCCGGACAGCGGAACTATGGCTACACCTTC. The chain employs TRBV27 and TRBJ1-2, with D possibly matching TRBD1 (6 bases). CDR3 size: 15 residues. V was shortened by 8 bases and J by 2 bases, with 18 bases between the two germline ends. CDR1 MNHEY and CDR2 SMNVEV come from the germline V gene (reference sequence).